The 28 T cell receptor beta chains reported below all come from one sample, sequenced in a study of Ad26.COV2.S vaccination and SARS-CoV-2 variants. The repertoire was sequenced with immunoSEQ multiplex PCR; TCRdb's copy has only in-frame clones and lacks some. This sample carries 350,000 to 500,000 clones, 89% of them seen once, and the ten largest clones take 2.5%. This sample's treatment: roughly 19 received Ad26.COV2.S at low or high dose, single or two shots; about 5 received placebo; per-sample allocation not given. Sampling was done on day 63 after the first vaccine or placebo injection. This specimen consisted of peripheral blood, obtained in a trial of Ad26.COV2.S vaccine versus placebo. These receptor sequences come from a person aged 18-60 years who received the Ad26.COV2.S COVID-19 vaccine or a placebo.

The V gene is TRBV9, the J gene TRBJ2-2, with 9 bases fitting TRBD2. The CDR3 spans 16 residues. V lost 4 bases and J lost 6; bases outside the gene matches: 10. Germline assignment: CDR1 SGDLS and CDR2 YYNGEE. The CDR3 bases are TGTGCCAGCAGCCGAAGCGGGAGGAGGGGCGCCGGGGAGCTGTTTTTT. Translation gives CASSRSGRRGAGELFF.

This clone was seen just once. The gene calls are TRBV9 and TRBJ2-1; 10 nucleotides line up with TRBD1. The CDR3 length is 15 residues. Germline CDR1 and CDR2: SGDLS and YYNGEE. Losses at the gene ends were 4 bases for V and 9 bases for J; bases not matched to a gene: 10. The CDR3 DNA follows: TGTGCCAGCAGCTCCCGACAGGGGGCCGCACTTGAGCAGTTCTTC. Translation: CASSSRQGAALEQFF. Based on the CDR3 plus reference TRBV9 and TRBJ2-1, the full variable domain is DSGVTQTPKHLITATGQRVTLRCSPRSGDLSVYWYQQSLDQGLQFLIQYYNGEERAKGNILERFSAQQFPDLHSELNLSSLELGDSALYFCASSSRQGAALEQFFGPGTRLTVL.

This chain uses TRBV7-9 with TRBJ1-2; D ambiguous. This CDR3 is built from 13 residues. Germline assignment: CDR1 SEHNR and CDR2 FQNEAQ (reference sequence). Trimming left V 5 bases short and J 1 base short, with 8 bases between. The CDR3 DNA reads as TGTGCCAGCAGCCCCACTAGTAACTATGGCTACACCTTC. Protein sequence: CASSPTSNYGYTF.

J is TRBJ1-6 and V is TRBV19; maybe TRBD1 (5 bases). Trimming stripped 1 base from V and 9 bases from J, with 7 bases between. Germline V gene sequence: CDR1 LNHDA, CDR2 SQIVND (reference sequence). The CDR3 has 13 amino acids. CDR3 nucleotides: TGTGCCAGTAGTATAGTGGGGGGTTCACCCCTCCACTTT. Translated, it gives CASSIVGGSPLHF.

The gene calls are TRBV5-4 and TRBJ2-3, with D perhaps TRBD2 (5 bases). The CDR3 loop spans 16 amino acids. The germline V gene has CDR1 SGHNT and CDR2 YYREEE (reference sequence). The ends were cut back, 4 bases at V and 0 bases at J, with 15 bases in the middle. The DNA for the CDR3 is TGTGCCAGCAGCCCCCTGAGCGGCCGGAGCACAGATACGCAGTATTTT. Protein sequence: CASSPLSGRSTDTQYF.

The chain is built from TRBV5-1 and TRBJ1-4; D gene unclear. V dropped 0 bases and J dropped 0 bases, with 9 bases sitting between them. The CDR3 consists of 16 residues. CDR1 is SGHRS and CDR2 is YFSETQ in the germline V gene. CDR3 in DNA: TGCGCCAGCAGCTTGGCCCCAGCGGCAACTAATGAAAAACTGTTTTTT. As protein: CASSLAPAATNEKLFF. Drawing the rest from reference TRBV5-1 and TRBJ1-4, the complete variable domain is KAGVTQTPRYLIKTRGQQVTLSCSPISGHRSVSWYQQTPGQGLQFLFEYFSETQRNKGNFPGRFSGRQFSNSRSEMNVSTLELGDSALYLCASSLAPAATNEKLFFGSGTQLSVL.

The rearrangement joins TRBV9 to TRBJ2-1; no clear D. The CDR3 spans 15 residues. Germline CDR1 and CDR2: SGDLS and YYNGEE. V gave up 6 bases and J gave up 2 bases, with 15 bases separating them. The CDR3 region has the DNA TGTGCCAGCACCCTCGGGTCCGGCCCCTACAATGAGCAGTTCTTC. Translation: CASTLGSGPYNEQFF.

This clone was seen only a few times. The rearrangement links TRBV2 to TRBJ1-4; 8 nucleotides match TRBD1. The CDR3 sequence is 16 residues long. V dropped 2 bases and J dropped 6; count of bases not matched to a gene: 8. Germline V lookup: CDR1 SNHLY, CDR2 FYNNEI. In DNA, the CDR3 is TGTGCCAGCAGTGAACCAGGGGGCGTTTTTGATGAAAAACTGTTTTTT. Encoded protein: CASSEPGGVFDEKLFF.

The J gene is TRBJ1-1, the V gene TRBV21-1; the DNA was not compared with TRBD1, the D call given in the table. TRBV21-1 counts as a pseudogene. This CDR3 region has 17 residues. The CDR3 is CASSPTGRVPWNTEAFF. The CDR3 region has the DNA TGTGCCAGCAGCCCGACAGGGCGGGTTCCGTGGAACACTGAAGCTTTCTTT.

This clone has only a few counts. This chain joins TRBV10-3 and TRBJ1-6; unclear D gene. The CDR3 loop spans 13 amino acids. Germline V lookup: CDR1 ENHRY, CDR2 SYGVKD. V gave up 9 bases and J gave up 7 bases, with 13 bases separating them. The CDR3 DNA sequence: TGTGCCATATCTACGGATGAGAATTCACCCCTCCACTTT. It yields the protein CAISTDENSPLHF.

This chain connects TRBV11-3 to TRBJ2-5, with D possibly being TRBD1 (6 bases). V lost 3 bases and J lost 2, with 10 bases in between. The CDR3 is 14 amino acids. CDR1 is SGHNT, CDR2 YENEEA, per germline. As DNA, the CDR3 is TGTGCCAGCAGCTTTATTCAGGGGCAAGAGACCCAGTACTTC. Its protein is CASSFIQGQETQYF.

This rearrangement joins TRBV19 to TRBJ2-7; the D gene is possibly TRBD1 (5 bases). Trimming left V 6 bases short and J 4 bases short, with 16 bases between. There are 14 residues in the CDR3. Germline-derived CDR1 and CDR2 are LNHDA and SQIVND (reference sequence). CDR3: CASSPDAGWYEQYF. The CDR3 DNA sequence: TGTGCCAGTAGCCCAGATGCAGGGTGGTACGAGCAGTACTTC.

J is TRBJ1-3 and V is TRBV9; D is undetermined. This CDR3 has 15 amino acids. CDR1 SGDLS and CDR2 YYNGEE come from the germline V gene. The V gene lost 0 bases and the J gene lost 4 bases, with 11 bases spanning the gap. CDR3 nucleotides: TGTGCCAGCAGCGTAGACCTCCAAGAGGGAAACACCATATATTTT. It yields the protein CASSVDLQEGNTIYF.

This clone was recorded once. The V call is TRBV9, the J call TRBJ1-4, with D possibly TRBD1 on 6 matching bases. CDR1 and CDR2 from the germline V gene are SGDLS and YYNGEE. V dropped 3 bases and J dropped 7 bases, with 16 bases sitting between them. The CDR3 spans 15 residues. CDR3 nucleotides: TGTGCCAGCAGCGAGGGGGACGTTAAAGGTGAAAAACTGTTTTTT. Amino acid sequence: CASSEGDVKGEKLFF. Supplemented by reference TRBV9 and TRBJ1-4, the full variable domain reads DSGVTQTPKHLITATGQRVTLRCSPRSGDLSVYWYQQSLDQGLQFLIQYYNGEERAKGNILERFSAQQFPDLHSELNLSSLELGDSALYFCASSEGDVKGEKLFFGSGTQLSVL.

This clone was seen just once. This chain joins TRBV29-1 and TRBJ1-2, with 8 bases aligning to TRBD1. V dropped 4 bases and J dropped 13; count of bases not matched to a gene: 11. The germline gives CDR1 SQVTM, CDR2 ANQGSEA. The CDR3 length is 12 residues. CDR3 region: CSVGLVRGLGTF. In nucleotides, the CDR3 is TGCAGCGTTGGTCTTGTCAGGGGGCTAGGCACCTTC.

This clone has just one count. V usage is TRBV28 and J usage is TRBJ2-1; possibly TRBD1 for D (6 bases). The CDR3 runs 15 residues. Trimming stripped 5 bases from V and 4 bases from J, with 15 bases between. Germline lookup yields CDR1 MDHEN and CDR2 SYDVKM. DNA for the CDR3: TGTGCCAGCAGTCTCCCCGGGACACTATACAATGAGCAGTTCTTC. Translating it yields CASSLPGTLYNEQFF.

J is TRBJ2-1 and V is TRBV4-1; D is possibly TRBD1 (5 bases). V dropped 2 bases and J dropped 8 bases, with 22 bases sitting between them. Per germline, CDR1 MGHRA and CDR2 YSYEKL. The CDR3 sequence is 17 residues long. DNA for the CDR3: TGCGCCAGCAGCCAACAACACAGGCGTTGGGCCTTCGATGAGCAGTTCTTC. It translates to CASSQQHRRWAFDEQFF.

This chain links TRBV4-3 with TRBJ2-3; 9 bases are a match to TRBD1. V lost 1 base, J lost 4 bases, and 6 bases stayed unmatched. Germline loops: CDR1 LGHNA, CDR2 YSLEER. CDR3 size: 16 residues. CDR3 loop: CASSQAGTGRADTQYF. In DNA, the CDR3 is TGCGCCAGCAGCCAAGCGGGGACAGGGAGGGCAGATACGCAGTATTTT.

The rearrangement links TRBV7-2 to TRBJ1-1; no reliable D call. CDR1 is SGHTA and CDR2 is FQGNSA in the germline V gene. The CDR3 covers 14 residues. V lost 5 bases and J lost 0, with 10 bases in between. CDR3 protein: CASSRYSMNTEAFF. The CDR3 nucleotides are TGTGCCAGCAGCCGCTACAGCATGAACACTGAAGCTTTCTTT.

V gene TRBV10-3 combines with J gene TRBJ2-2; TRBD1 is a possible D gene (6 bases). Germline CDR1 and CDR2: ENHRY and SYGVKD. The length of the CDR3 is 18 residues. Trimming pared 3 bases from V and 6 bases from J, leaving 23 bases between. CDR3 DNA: TGTGCCATCAGTGATCCGGTCCGCCACGCGACAGGCCCCGGGGAGCTGTTTTTT. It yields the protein CAISDPVRHATGPGELFF.

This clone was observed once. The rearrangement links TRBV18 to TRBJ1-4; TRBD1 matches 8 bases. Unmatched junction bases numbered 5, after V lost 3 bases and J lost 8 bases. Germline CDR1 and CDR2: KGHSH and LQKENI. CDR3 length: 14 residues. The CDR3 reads CASSPGQGHEKLFF. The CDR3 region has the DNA TGTGCCAGCTCACCCGGACAGGGTCACGAAAAACTGTTTTTT.

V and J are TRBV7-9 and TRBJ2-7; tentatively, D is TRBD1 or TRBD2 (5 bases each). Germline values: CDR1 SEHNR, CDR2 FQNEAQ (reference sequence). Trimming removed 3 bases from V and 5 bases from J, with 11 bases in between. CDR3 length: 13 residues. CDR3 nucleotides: TGTGCCAGCAGCTTTGGGACCGCGGACGAGCAGTACTTC. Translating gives CASSFGTADEQYF.

The CDR3 spells CASSQRDRAGNTIYF. DNA of the CDR3: TGTGCCAGCAGCCAGAGAGACAGGGCTGGAAACACCATATATTTT. This chain links TRBV3-1 (or the pseudogene TRBV3-2) with TRBJ1-3; 7 bases fit TRBD1. CDR1 and CDR2 from the germline V gene are LGHDT and YNNKEL (reference sequence). The CDR3 contains 15 residues. Trimming removed 3 bases from V and 2 bases from J; junction bases left unmatched: 4.

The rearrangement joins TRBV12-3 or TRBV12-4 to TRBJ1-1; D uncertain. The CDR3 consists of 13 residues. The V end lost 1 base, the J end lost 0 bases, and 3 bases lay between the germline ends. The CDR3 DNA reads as TGTGCCAGCAGTTTAGTCCTGAACACTGAAGCTTTCTTT. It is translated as CASSLVLNTEAFF.

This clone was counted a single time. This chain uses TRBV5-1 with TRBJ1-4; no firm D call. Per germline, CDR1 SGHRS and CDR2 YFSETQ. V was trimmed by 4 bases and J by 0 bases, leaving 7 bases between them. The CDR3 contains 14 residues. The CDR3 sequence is CASSTDATNEKLFF. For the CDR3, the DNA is TGCGCCAGCAGCACCGATGCAACTAATGAAAAACTGTTTTTT. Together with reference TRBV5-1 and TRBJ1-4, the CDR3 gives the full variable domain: KAGVTQTPRYLIKTRGQQVTLSCSPISGHRSVSWYQQTPGQGLQFLFEYFSETQRNKGNFPGRFSGRQFSNSRSEMNVSTLELGDSALYLCASSTDATNEKLFFGSGTQLSVL.

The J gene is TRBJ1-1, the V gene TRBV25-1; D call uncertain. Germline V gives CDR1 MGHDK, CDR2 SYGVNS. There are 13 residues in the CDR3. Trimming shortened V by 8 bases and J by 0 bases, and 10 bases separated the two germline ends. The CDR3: CASQDGLNTEAFF. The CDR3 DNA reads TGTGCCAGCCAGGACGGACTGAACACTGAAGCTTTCTTT.

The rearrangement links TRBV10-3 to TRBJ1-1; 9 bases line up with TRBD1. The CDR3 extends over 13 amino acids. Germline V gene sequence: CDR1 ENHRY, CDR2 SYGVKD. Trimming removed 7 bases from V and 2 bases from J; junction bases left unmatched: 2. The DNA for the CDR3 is TGTGCCATCAAGGACAGGGGAAACACTGAAGCTTTCTTT. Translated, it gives CAIKDRGNTEAFF.

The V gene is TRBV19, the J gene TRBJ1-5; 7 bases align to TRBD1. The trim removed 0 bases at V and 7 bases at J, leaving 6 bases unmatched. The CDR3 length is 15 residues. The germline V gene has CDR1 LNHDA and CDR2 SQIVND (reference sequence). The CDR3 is CASSIEVTGVQPQHF. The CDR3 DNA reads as TGTGCCAGTAGTATAGAAGTAACAGGGGTACAGCCCCAGCATTTT.